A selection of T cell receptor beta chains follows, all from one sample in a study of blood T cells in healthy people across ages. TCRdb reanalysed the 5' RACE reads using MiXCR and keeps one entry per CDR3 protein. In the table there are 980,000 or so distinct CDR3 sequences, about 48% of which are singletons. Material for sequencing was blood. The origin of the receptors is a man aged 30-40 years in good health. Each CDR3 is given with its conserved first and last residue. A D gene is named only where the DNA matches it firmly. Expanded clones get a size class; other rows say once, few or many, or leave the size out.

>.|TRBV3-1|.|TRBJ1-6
CASSQERQVTPLHF
TGTGCCAGCAGCCAAGAAAGACAGGTGACACCCCTCCACTTT
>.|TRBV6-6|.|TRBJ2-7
CASSYKAGSLYEQYF
TGTGCCAGCAGTTACAAGGCGGGCTCGTTATACGAGCAGTACTTC
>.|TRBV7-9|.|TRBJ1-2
CASSDQNHYGYTF
TGTGCCAGCAGCGATCAGAACCACTATGGCTACACCTTC
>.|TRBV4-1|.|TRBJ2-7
CASSQDWDRSEQYF
TGCGCCAGCAGCCAAGATTGGGATCGGAGCGAGCAGTACTTC
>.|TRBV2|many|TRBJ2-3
CASRVGLDRTQYF
TGTGCCAGCAGGGTTGGACTGGATCGTACGCAGTATTTT
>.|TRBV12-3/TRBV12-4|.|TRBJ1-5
CASSFLRGEQPQHF
TGTGCCAGCAGTTTTCTCCGGGGCGAACAGCCCCAGCATTTT
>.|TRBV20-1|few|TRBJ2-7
CSARMGAHEQYF
TGCAGTGCTAGAATGGGGGCGCATGAGCAGTACTTC
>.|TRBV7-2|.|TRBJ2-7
CASSSNVLRAGIDEQYF
TGTGCCAGCAGCTCCAACGTGTTGAGGGCGGGGATCGACGAGCAGTACTTC
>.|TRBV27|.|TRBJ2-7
CASSLGGGGGYEQYF
TGTGCCAGCAGTTTGGGGGGGGGCGGCGGATACGAGCAGTACTTC
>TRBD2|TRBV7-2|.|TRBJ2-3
CASSLPRTSGTDTQYF
TGTGCCAGCAGCTTACCTCGGACTAGCGGCACAGATACGCAGTATTTT
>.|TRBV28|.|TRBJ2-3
CANSSPSTTDTQYF
TGTGCCAACAGCAGCCCATCTACCACAGATACGCAGTATTTT
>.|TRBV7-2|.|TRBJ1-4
CASSLTPGVTNEKLFF
TGTGCCAGCAGTTTAACCCCAGGGGTTACTAATGAAAAACTGTTTTTT
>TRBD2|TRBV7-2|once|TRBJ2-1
CASSSRGISSGRSSYNEQFF
TGTGCCAGCAGCTCCCGCGGCATTTCAAGCGGGAGGAGCTCCTACAATGAGCAGTTCTTC
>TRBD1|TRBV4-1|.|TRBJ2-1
CASSTGQGRYNEQFF
TGCGCCAGCTCCACGGGACAGGGGAGATACAATGAGCAGTTCTTC
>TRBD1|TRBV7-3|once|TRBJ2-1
CASSHGDRVYNEQFF
TGTGCCAGCAGCCATGGGGACAGGGTATACAATGAGCAGTTCTTC
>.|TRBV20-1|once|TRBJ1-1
CGVRQGLNTEAFF
TGCGGTGTCAGGCAGGGCTTGAACACTGAAGCTTTCTTT
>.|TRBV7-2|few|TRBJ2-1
CASSSRVGSTYNEQFF
TGTGCCAGCAGCTCAAGGGTGGGAAGCACCTACAATGAGCAGTTCTTC
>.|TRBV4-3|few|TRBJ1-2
CASSQGRGYGYTF
TGCGCCAGCAGCCAGGGTAGGGGGTATGGCTACACCTTC
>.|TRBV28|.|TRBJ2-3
CASSDPSAAFTDTQYF
TGTGCCAGCAGTGACCCTAGCGCCGCTTTCACAGATACGCAGTATTTT
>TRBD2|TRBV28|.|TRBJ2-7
CASTPGLAVYEQYF
TGTGCCAGCACCCCGGGACTAGCGGTTTACGAGCAGTACTTC
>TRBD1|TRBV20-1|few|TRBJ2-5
CSAPDRPKTQYF
TGCAGTGCCCCGGACAGGCCCAAGACCCAGTACTTC
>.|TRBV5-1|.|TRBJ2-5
CASSLTGEMYNEQYF
TGCGCCAGCAGCTTGACAGGCGAAATGTACAATGAGCAGTACTTC
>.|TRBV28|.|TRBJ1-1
CASSWTSTEAFF
TGTGCCAGCAGCTGGACGTCCACTGAAGCTTTCTTT
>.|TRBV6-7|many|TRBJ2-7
CASSYGPASYEQYF
TGTGCCAGCAGTTACGGACCCGCCTCCTACGAGCAGTACTTC
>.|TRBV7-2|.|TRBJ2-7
CASSPRSGGPYEQYF
TGTGCCAGCAGTCCTCGATCTGGGGGTCCCTACGAGCAGTACTTC
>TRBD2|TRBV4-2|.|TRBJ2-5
CASSQLAGGGETQYF
TGTGCCAGCAGCCAGTTAGCGGGGGGCGGCGAGACCCAGTACTTC
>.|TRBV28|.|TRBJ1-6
CASSSPPSGGSPLHF
TGTGCCAGCAGTTCCCCACCCTCCGGGGGTTCACCCCTCCACTTT
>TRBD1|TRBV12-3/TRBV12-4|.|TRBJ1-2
CASSLARAGGLGYTF
TGTGCCAGCAGTTTAGCGAGGGCAGGGGGGCTTGGCTACACCTTC
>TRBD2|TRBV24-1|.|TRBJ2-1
CATSEIAGGYDEQFF
TGTGCCACCAGTGAAATAGCGGGGGGCTACGATGAGCAGTTCTTC
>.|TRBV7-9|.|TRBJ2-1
CATPSPGDEQFF
TGTGCCACCCCGAGTCCGGGCGATGAGCAGTTCTTC
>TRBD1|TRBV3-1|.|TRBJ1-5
CASSQTDRGQPQHF
TGTGCCAGCAGCCAAACCGACAGGGGCCAGCCCCAGCATTTT
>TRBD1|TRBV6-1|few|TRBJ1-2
CASSEPDRGQMNYGYTF
TGTGCCAGCAGTGAACCGGACAGGGGGCAGATGAACTATGGCTACACCTTC
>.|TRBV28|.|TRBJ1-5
CASFQAGGFQPQHF
TGTGCCAGCTTTCAAGCGGGAGGGTTCCAGCCCCAGCATTTT
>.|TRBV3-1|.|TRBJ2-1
CASSQGPDRPQFF
TGTGCCAGCAGCCAAGGTCCCGACAGGCCGCAGTTCTTC
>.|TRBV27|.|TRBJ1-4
CASSGLTTNEKLFF
TGTGCCAGCAGTGGTCTGACGACTAATGAAAAACTGTTTTTT
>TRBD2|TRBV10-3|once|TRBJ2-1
CAISRTTSGQETQFF
TGTGCCATCAGCCGAACGACTAGCGGCCAAGAGACCCAGTTCTTC
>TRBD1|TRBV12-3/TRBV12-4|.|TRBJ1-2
CASSPPGQTYGYTF
TGTGCCAGCAGTCCCCCGGGACAGACCTATGGCTACACCTTC
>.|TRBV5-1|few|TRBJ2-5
CASSLQGYREETQYF
TGCGCCAGCAGCTTGCAGGGGTATAGGGAAGAGACCCAGTACTTC
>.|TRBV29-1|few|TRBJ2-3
CSVGSQRTDTQYF
TGCAGCGTTGGGTCCCAGCGCACAGATACGCAGTATTTT
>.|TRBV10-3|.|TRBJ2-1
CAISEPAGDYEQFF
TGTGCCATCAGTGAGCCGGCAGGGGACTATGAGCAGTTCTTC
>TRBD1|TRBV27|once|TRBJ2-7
CASSSSGGADNEQYF
TGTGCCAGCAGTTCTTCAGGGGGCGCTGACAATGAGCAGTACTTC
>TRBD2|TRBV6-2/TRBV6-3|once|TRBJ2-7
CASSPGTSLTHEQYF
TGTGCCAGCAGCCCCGGGACTAGCCTTACCCACGAGCAGTACTTC
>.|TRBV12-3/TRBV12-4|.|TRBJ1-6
CASSLGQLENNSPLHF
TGTGCCAGCAGTTTAGGCCAGCTGGAGAATAATTCACCCCTCCACTTT
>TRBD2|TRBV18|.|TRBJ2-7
CASSITSGSLYEQYF
TGTGCCAGCTCGATTACTAGCGGGAGTTTGTACGAGCAGTACTTC
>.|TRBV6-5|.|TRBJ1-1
CASSYGARRNTEAFF
TGTGCCAGCAGTTATGGGGCTCGACGTAACACTGAAGCTTTCTTT
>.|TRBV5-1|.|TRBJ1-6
CASSENGVVNSPLHF
TGCGCCAGCAGCGAAAACGGGGTCGTCAATTCACCCCTCCACTTT
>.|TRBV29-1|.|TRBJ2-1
CSAVGDIHRFF
TGCAGCGCAGTAGGGGACATCCACCGGTTCTTC
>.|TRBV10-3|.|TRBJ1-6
CAISERRTGALHF
TGTGCCATCAGTGAGCGGCGGACGGGGGCCCTCCACTTT